This T cell receptor beta chain was observed in a study of blood T cells in healthy people across ages. Primed by a sample-barcoded 5' primer and a J-beta primer mix, a second PCR proceeded for 7 to 11 cycles. MiXCR was run by TCRdb on the 5' RACE reads, yielding one entry per CDR3 protein. This table has 700,000 to 900,000 distinct CDR3 sequences, roughly 26% appearing once. The V gene's germline CDR1 is DFQATT and CDR2 SNEGSKA (reference sequence). The CDR3 is 12 residues long. Trimming took 4 bases from V and 11 from J, leaving 17 bases between them. These records were also assigned to another study, of T cells of mothers and their children.

The chain employs TRBV20-1 and TRBJ2-5; D is unresolved. This sequence originates from a boy aged 5-17 years in good health. Material: blood. The CDR3 bases are TGCAGTGCTAAAGGATATCCTAAAGAGCAGTACTTC. Translation: CSAKGYPKEQYF.